A single sample is the source of the 17 T cell receptor beta chains below, sequenced in a study of T cells in Graves' hyperthyroidism and ophthalmopathy. TCR beta CDR3 regions were amplified from RNA transcripts. The HTBI primer set drove a first-round RT-PCR of the TCR CDR3. A single record per CDR3 protein comes from TCRdb applying MiXCR to the multiplex PCR reads. The table includes over 650,000 distinct CDR3 sequences, roughly 46% detected once. Specimen: peripheral blood or thyroid tissue (not recorded which). The receptor source for this set is an adult man with Graves' disease, either hyperthyroidism or ophthalmopathy (not recorded which).

This clonotype was seen at least ten times. This sequence joins TRBV7-9 and TRBJ2-5; 14 nucleotides line up with TRBD2. The CDR3 consists of 16 residues. With 4 bases clipped from V and 7 bases from J, the junction kept 8 bases outside the gene matches. CDR1 and CDR2 (germline): SEHNR, FQNEAQ (reference sequence). CDR3 DNA: TGTGCCAGCAGCTCCGGGACTAGCGGGAGCGGTGGGACCCAGTACTTC. This sequence encodes CASSSGTSGSGGTQYF.

The rearrangement uses TRBV24-1 and TRBJ2-2; TRBD1 agrees at 9 bases. The germline V gene encodes CDR1 KGHDR and CDR2 SFDVKD. Germline trimming cut 7 bases from V and 7 bases from J; bases unmatched to any gene: 6. The length of the CDR3 is 14 residues. The CDR3 loop reads CATRGTGGRGELFF. CDR3 bases: TGTGCCACCAGGGGCACAGGGGGCCGCGGGGAGCTGTTTTTT.

The V gene is TRBV9, the J gene TRBJ1-1; D may be TRBD1 (5 bases). Germline V CDR1 and CDR2: SGDLS, YYNGEE. CDR3 length equals 14 residues. V lost 4 bases, J lost 2 bases, and 12 bases lay in between. The CDR3 region is CASSRARANTEAFF. DNA of the CDR3: TGTGCCAGCAGCCGCGCCAGGGCCAACACTGAAGCTTTCTTT. The variable domain in full, completed from reference TRBV9 and TRBJ1-1, reads DSGVTQTPKHLITATGQRVTLRCSPRSGDLSVYWYQQSLDQGLQFLIQYYNGEERAKGNILERFSAQQFPDLHSELNLSSLELGDSALYFCASSRARANTEAFFGQGTRLTVV.

J is TRBJ1-2 and V is TRBV14, with D possibly matching TRBD1 (6 bases). Germline loops: CDR1 SGHDN, CDR2 FVKESK. The CDR3 has 13 residues. V was clipped by 4 bases and J by 5 bases, with 11 bases between them. The CDR3 region has the DNA TGTGCCAGCAGCCGCGACAGGAAGTATGGCTACACCTTC. Protein product: CASSRDRKYGYTF.

Turning to this clonotype: One end of the junction is discordant with germline, which a read error may explain. The chain recombines TRBV24-1 with TRBJ2-5; D gene unclear. The CDR3 has 12 residues. Germline V gene data show CDR1 as KGHDR and CDR2 as SFDVKD. The CDR3 sequence: CTTWSFGETQYF. The DNA of the CDR3 is TGTACCACCTGGAGCTTCGGGGAGACCCAGTACTTC.

The chain recombines TRBV20-1 with TRBJ2-1; 14 bases match TRBD2. Trimming removed 6 bases from V and 5 bases from J; junction bases left unmatched: 3. Germline V lookup: CDR1 DFQATT, CDR2 SNEGSKA (reference sequence). This CDR3 has 14 amino acids. The CDR3 DNA follows: TGCAGTGCGGAGACTAGCGGGAGGGACAATGAGCAGTTCTTC. Amino acids: CSAETSGRDNEQFF.

CDR3 sequence (DNA): TGTGCCAGCAGCTCGGTCCTGCTTGGGTCAGCTTTCTTT. Residues: CASSSVLLGSAFF. This chain uses TRBV7-3 with TRBJ1-1; D gene unclear. V was trimmed by 4 bases and J by 10 bases, leaving 16 bases between them. The V gene's germline CDR1 is SGHTA and CDR2 FQGTGA. The CDR3 is 13 residues long.

The rearrangement uses TRBV2 and TRBJ1-5, with 7 bases identical to TRBD1. CDR1 SNHLY and CDR2 FYNNEI come from the germline V gene. CDR3 size: 14 residues. V shed 11 bases and J 0 bases; nucleotides not matched to a gene: 7. The CDR3 DNA is TGTGCCCACGGGACAGCCTATAGCAATCAGCCCCAGCATTTT. Translation: CAHGTAYSNQPQHF. Looking up the rest from reference TRBV2 and TRBJ1-5 gives the full variable domain: EPEVTQTPSHQVTQMGQEVILRCVPISNHLYFYWYRQILGQKVEFLVSFYNNEISEKSEIFDDQFSVERPDGSNFTLKIRSTKLEDSAMYFCAHGTAYSNQPQHFGDGTRLSIL.

This clonotype has a count of ten or more. The chain joins TRBV29-1 to TRBJ1-2; 7 positions match TRBD1. Looked up from germline, CDR1 is SQVTM and CDR2 is ANQGSEA. V dropped 2 bases and J dropped 4; count of bases not matched to a gene: 7. The CDR3 extends over 14 amino acids. CDR3 bases: TGCAGCGTTGAATCCCCCGGGGACAGCTATGGCTACACCTTC. It yields the protein CSVESPGDSYGYTF.

This clonotype is a singleton in its sample. The chain recombines TRBV20-1 with TRBJ2-5, with 7 nucleotides matching TRBD1. After removal of 5 bases from V and 5 bases from J, the junction contained 2 bases not matched to a gene. The V gene's germline CDR1 is DFQATT and CDR2 SNEGSKA (reference sequence). This CDR3 is built from 11 residues. The CDR3 DNA sequence: TGCAGTGCTGCGGACAGGGAGACCCAGTACTTC. This gives the protein CSAADRETQYF.

The chain links TRBV19 to TRBJ2-7; 7 nucleotides line up with TRBD1. The CDR3 has 14 residues. Germline lookup yields CDR1 LNHDA and CDR2 SQIVND (reference sequence). The junction had 3 bases not matched to a gene; V was cut back by 1 base and J by 3 bases. The CDR3 region has the DNA TGTGCCAGTAGTATAGTTGGGACAGTCTACGAGCAGTACTTC. Protein sequence: CASSIVGTVYEQYF.

The gene calls are TRBV20-1 and TRBJ2-5; unclear D gene. Germline V gene data show CDR1 as DFQATT and CDR2 as SNEGSKA (reference sequence). V was pared by 0 bases and J by 1 base, with 9 bases between. The CDR3 sequence is 14 residues long. In DNA, the CDR3 is TGCAGTGCTAGAGATAGCCGCCTCCAAGAGACCCAGTACTTC. Its protein is CSARDSRLQETQYF.

This clonotype was seen only a few times. The chain joins TRBV30 to TRBJ2-7; TRBD2 is a possible D gene (6 bases). V was shortened by 2 bases and J by 3 bases, with 11 bases between the two germline ends. The CDR3 loop spans 13 amino acids. The germline CDR1 and CDR2 sequences are GTSNPN and SVGIG (reference sequence). CDR3 region: CAWSRLGGYEQYF. CDR3 DNA sequence: TGTGCCTGGAGTAGGCTCGGGGGCTACGAGCAGTACTTC.

V and J are TRBV11-2 and TRBJ1-3; tentative D call: TRBD1 (5 bases). The CDR3 contains 13 residues. V lost 6 bases and J lost 9, with 15 bases in between. The V gene's germline CDR1 is SGHAT and CDR2 FQNNGV. CDR3 sequence reads: CASRQSGGTTIYF. Here the CDR3 DNA reads TGTGCCAGCAGACAAAGCGGGGGGACCACCATATATTTT.

This clonotype was seen a few times. This chain uses TRBV19 with TRBJ2-2; 9 positions match TRBD1. V was clipped by 4 bases and J by 0 bases; unmatched bases: 3. The CDR3 has 16 amino acids. Germline V gives CDR1 LNHDA, CDR2 SQIVND (reference sequence). The CDR3 region is CASSTQGATNTGELFF. CDR3 sequence (DNA): TGTGCCAGTAGTACACAGGGGGCAACGAACACCGGGGAGCTGTTTTTT.

This clonotype was counted many times. This chain connects TRBV12-3 or TRBV12-4 to TRBJ1-1, with TRBD1 as a possible D gene (6 bases). This CDR3 has 12 amino acids. V lost 5 bases to trimming and J lost 4 bases, with 8 bases between them. Written as DNA, the CDR3 is TGTGCCAGCAGTGACAGGTTCACTGAAGCTTTCTTT. Its translation: CASSDRFTEAFF.

The V call is TRBV19, the J call TRBJ1-6, with TRBD1 matching over 7 bases. Per the germline V gene, CDR1 is LNHDA and CDR2 is SQIVND (reference sequence). The CDR3 totals 17 residues. V lost 7 bases and J lost 10; bases outside the gene matches: 19. The CDR3 DNA reads TGTGCCAGTACTCCAGTTCATACAGGGGCTATGGGCTCACCCCTCCACTTT. Amino acids: CASTPVHTGAMGSPLHF.